This is a list of T cell receptor beta chains from one sample in a study of blood T cell repertoires in COVID-19. Produced via immunoSEQ multiplex PCR; TCRdb's table is partial and in-frame only. The table shows under 90,000 clones, with about 85% occurring only once. The specimen sequenced was peripheral blood. The receptors come from a woman aged 45-60 years with COVID-19, enrolled during active disease. Both conserved end residues are part of each CDR3. The order of the fields is CDR3 protein, CDR3 DNA, clone size, D gene, V gene, J gene. A D gene is named only where the DNA matches it firmly. Expanded clones are given a class, and other clones once, few, many or no size at all.

CASSLRTAKDTDTQYF,TGTGCCAGCAGCCTCCGGACAGCAAAAGACACAGATACGCAGTATTTT,-,-,TRBV11-3,TRBJ2-3
CASSWAGGSNQPQHF,TGTGCCAGCAGTTGGGCAGGGGGGAGCAATCAGCCCCAGCATTTT,-,TRBD1,TRBV28,TRBJ1-5
CASKLAGNQPQHF,TGTGCCAGCAAATTAGCGGGCAATCAGCCCCAGCATTTT,-,-,TRBV2,TRBJ1-5
CATSRIRQTEAFF,TGTGCCACCAGCAGGATTAGACAGACTGAAGCTTTCTTT,-,-,TRBV15,TRBJ1-1
CAWSVTLGSNYGYTF,TGTGCCTGGAGTGTAACCCTTGGTAGTAACTATGGCTACACCTTC,once,-,TRBV30,TRBJ1-2
CASSFLTGEQYF,TGTGCCAGCAGTTTTCTTACAGGGGAGCAGTACTTC,once,-,TRBV27,TRBJ2-7
CASTRRGWGRDTDTQYF,TGTGCCAGCACCCGAAGGGGGTGGGGACGGGACACAGATACGCAGTATTTT,-,-,TRBV28,TRBJ2-3
CASRTGTVSTGELFF,TGTGCCAGCAGAACCGGGACTGTGAGCACCGGGGAGCTGTTTTTT,once,-,TRBV11-3,TRBJ2-2
CASSPITGAYEQYF,TGTGCCAGCTCACCAATAACGGGGGCCTACGAGCAGTACTTC,once,-,TRBV18,TRBJ2-7
CASSQAQNGYTF,TGTGCCAGCAGCCAAGCGCAGAATGGCTACACCTTC,-,-,TRBV3-1/TRBV3-2,TRBJ1-2
CASRWASTGNEQFF,TGTGCCAGCAGGTGGGCTAGCACGGGGAATGAGCAGTTCTTC,-,-,TRBV6-5,TRBJ2-1
CATSDSRDTNQPQHF,TGTGCCACCAGTGATTCCCGGGACACCAATCAGCCCCAGCATTTT,-,-,TRBV24-1,TRBJ1-5
CSASPGRETGELFF,TGCAGTGCTAGTCCTGGACGGGAAACCGGGGAGCTGTTTTTT,-,-,TRBV20-1,TRBJ2-2
CASGGASLYNEQFF,TGTGCCAGCGGGGGGGCTAGCCTGTACAATGAGCAGTTCTTC,-,-,TRBV9,TRBJ2-1
CASSEAGQNNQPQHF,TGTGCCAGCAGTGAAGCCGGACAGAACAATCAGCCCCAGCATTTT,-,-,TRBV6-1,TRBJ1-5
CASSMGLAAYNEQFF,TGCGCCAGCAGCATGGGACTAGCGGCTTACAATGAGCAGTTCTTC,-,TRBD2,TRBV5-1,TRBJ2-1
CASSLAGPGELFF,TGTGCCAGCAGCTTGGCGGGTCCCGGGGAGCTGTTTTTT,-,-,TRBV7-8,TRBJ2-2
CASNWGQGTTGELFF,TGTGCCAGCAACTGGGGACAGGGGACCACCGGGGAGCTGTTTTTT,few,TRBD1,TRBV6-5,TRBJ2-2
CASSLARGQPYEQYF,TGTGCCAGCAGCTTAGCGCGGGGACAGCCCTACGAGCAGTACTTC,-,-,TRBV7-8,TRBJ2-7
CASSPWTGAYYGYTF,TGTGCCAGCAGTCCGTGGACAGGCGCCTACTATGGCTACACCTTC,-,TRBD1,TRBV6-5,TRBJ1-2
CASSVEREYPDTQYF,TGTGCCAGCAGTGTGGAGCGGGAGTATCCAGATACGCAGTATTTT,-,TRBD2,TRBV2,TRBJ2-3
CASSLPRAGELFF,TGTGCCAGCAGCTTGCCGCGAGCCGGGGAGCTGTTTTTT,-,-,TRBV5-4,TRBJ2-2
CASSSPGLGDNEQFF,TGTGCCAGCAGTTCGCCGGGACTGGGGGACAATGAGCAGTTCTTC,-,-,TRBV28,TRBJ2-1
CASSPLGLGYEQYF,TGTGCCAGCAGCCCTCTTGGACTAGGCTACGAGCAGTACTTC,-,TRBD2,TRBV28,TRBJ2-7
CASSPVTGISSYEQYF,TGTGCCAGCAGTCCCGTCACAGGGATAAGCTCCTACGAGCAGTACTTC,few,-,TRBV27,TRBJ2-7
CATSDLWGSSYNSPLHF,TGTGCCACCAGTGATTTGTGGGGCAGCTCCTATAATTCACCCCTCCACTTT,-,-,TRBV24-1,TRBJ1-6
CASSELAGGYEQYF,TGTGCCAGCAGTGAATTAGCGGGAGGGTACGAGCAGTACTTC,-,TRBD2,TRBV2,TRBJ2-7
CASSSQGDRANTEAFF,TGTGCCAGCAGTTCGCAGGGGGATCGCGCGAACACTGAAGCTTTCTTT,-,TRBD1,TRBV28,TRBJ1-1
CASSQSLLGTGDGFGANVLTF,TGTGCCAGCAGCCAATCGTTATTGGGGACAGGGGATGGCTTTGGGGCCAACGTCCTGACTTTC,-,TRBD1,TRBV16,TRBJ2-6
CASSFGGRSGEQYF,TGTGCCAGCAGCTTCGGCGGGAGGTCGGGAGAGCAGTACTTC,-,TRBD2,TRBV11-2,TRBJ2-7
CASSHGSGLGEKLFF,TGTGCCAGCAGCCACGGCTCAGGGCTCGGAGAAAAACTGTTTTTT,-,-,TRBV28,TRBJ1-4
CASTPRRDGNTEAFF,TGTGCCAGCACCCCTCGGCGGGACGGGAACACTGAAGCTTTCTTT,once,-,TRBV7-9,TRBJ1-1
CASSRRGGQGATEAFF,TGTGCCAGCAGTAGGAGGGGGGGACAGGGGGCCACTGAAGCTTTCTTT,-,TRBD1,TRBV6-6,TRBJ1-1
CASSSSAGGGETQYF,TGTGCCAGCAGCTCGTCAGCGGGAGGAGGGGAGACCCAGTACTTC,-,TRBD2,TRBV11-3,TRBJ2-5
CASSLVVGSTYNEQFF,TGTGCCAGCAGCTTAGTAGTCGGGAGTACCTACAATGAGCAGTTCTTC,-,-,TRBV7-2,TRBJ2-1
CASTTGGFYEQYF,TGTGCCAGTACAACAGGGGGGTTTTACGAGCAGTACTTC,-,TRBD1,TRBV28,TRBJ2-7
CASSPGFDNEQFF,TGTGCCAGCAGCCCCGGTTTTGACAATGAGCAGTTCTTC,few,-,TRBV11-3,TRBJ2-1
CASGTPFTGELFF,TGTGCCAGCGGGACTCCGTTCACCGGGGAGCTGTTTTTT,-,-,TRBV19,TRBJ2-2
CASSPPNRNYGYTF,TGTGCCAGCAGCCCTCCTAACCGAAACTATGGCTACACCTTC,-,-,TRBV4-2,TRBJ1-2
CASSFLPGEGQETQYF,TGTGCCAGCAGCTTTTTACCGGGAGAGGGGCAAGAGACCCAGTACTTC,-,-,TRBV7-8,TRBJ2-5
CASSRVGGTGDYEQYF,TGTGCCAGCAGCCGCGTTGGGGGGACAGGGGATTACGAGCAGTACTTC,-,TRBD1,TRBV7-2,TRBJ2-7
CASSGGQGNEKLFF,TGCGCCAGCAGCGGGGGACAGGGGAATGAAAAACTGTTTTTT,-,TRBD1,TRBV5-1,TRBJ1-4
CASSFRTGARQGYEQYF,TGTGCCAGCAGTTTTAGGACAGGGGCAAGGCAGGGCTACGAGCAGTACTTC,-,TRBD1,TRBV6-2/TRBV6-3,TRBJ2-7
CASSYVAANTGELFF,TGTGCCAGCAGTTACGTGGCCGCGAACACCGGGGAGCTGTTTTTT,-,-,TRBV6-5,TRBJ2-2
CASSPGHFYEQYF,TGTGCCAGTAGCCCGGGTCACTTCTACGAGCAGTACTTC,-,-,TRBV19,TRBJ2-7
CAISEGSGFRAFF,TGTGCCATCAGTGAGGGTAGCGGGTTCAGGGCTTTCTTT,-,-,TRBV10-3,TRBJ1-1
CASSLAGNEQFF,TGCGCCAGCAGCTTGGCCGGCAATGAGCAGTTCTTC,-,-,TRBV5-1,TRBJ2-1
CASSSPRTLSTDTQYF,TGTGCCAGCTCATCACCCCGGACACTGAGCACAGATACGCAGTATTTT,-,-,TRBV18,TRBJ2-3
CASRMTSGDEQYF,TGTGCCAGCAGGATGACTAGCGGAGACGAGCAGTACTTC,-,TRBD2,TRBV6-5,TRBJ2-7
CSASYAGGSSYEQYF,TGCAGTGCTAGTTACGCGGGAGGATCCTCCTACGAGCAGTACTTC,-,TRBD2,TRBV20-1,TRBJ2-7
CSVGSTGAQYF,TGCAGCGTTGGCAGTACAGGGGCCCAGTACTTC,-,TRBD1,TRBV29-1,TRBJ2-5